The 10 T cell receptor beta chains presented below share a single source sample, sequenced in a study of T cells expressing NK-cell markers. TCRdb reprocessed the 5' RACE reads and keeps a single row for each CDR3 protein, giving no DNA. The repertoire table contains 400,000 to 450,000 distinct CDR3 sequences. The sample consisted of blood T cells: a sorted CD56 or NKG2C T cell subset, CD4+ or CD8+ T cells, or bulk PBMC T cells (not recorded which). These receptors were taken from a woman aged 18 to 75 in good health.

This rearrangement joins TRBV12-3 or TRBV12-4 to TRBJ1-3; absent DNA, TCRdb's TRBD1 call cannot be checked. The CDR3 runs to 16 residues. CDR3 amino acids: CASSLQGFVSGNTIYF.

The genes are TRBV5-1 and TRBJ2-2. Germline V gives CDR1 SGHRS, CDR2 YFSETQ. The CDR3 sequence is 14 residues long. CDR3 region: CASTSASNTGELFF.

The gene calls are TRBV20-1 and TRBJ2-1; as DNA is missing, the TRBD2 call by TCRdb cannot be tested. The CDR3 has 15 amino acids. Per germline, CDR1 DFQATT and CDR2 SNEGSKA (reference sequence). CDR3 residues: CSARRGTGSYNEQFF.

This chain connects TRBV5-1 to TRBJ1-1; no DNA is available, so the TRBD1 call from TCRdb remains unchecked. Germline assignment: CDR1 SGHRS and CDR2 YFSETQ. The CDR3 consists of 13 residues. The CDR3 spells CASSPGTHTEAFF.

This chain connects TRBV7-2 to TRBJ1-5. The CDR3 sequence is 14 residues long. The germline V gene has CDR1 SGHTA and CDR2 FQGNSA. The CDR3 sequence is CASSSPEGNQPQHF. The full variable domain, its missing parts supplied by reference TRBV7-2 and TRBJ1-5, is GAGVSQSPSNKVTEKGKDVELRCDPISGHTALYWYRQSLGQGLEFLIYFQGNSAPDKSGLPSDRFSAERTGGSVSTLTIQRTQQEDSAVYLCASSSPEGNQPQHFGDGTRLSIL.

This chain joins TRBV7-9 and TRBJ2-3; TCRdb outputs TRBD2, but without DNA this stays unchecked. The CDR3 is 14 amino acids. Looked up from germline, CDR1 is SEHNR and CDR2 is FQNEAQ (reference sequence). The CDR3 protein is CASSFRALADTQYF.

The V gene is TRBV28, the J gene TRBJ2-2; TCRdb's D call of TRBD1 is untestable without DNA. Germline values: CDR1 MDHEN, CDR2 SYDVKM. The CDR3 runs to 15 residues. The CDR3 here is CAFGPPGAFTGELFF.

The V call is TRBV28, the J call TRBJ1-5. CDR1 is MDHEN, CDR2 SYDVKM, per germline. This CDR3 comprises 13 residues. CDR3 region: CAGGGRLHQPQHF.

The rearrangement joins TRBV29-1 to TRBJ2-1; the TCRdb D gene call, TRBD1, has no DNA to confirm it. The germline CDR1 and CDR2 sequences are SQVTM and ANQGSEA. This CDR3 region has 12 residues. This CDR3 reads CSARDGGDEQFF.

The CDR3 loop is CASSHTGEVSDTQYF. V is TRBV4-3 and J is TRBJ2-3; there is no DNA to check the TCRdb D call of TRBD1. The CDR3 is 15 amino acids. The germline V gene has CDR1 LGHNA and CDR2 YSLEER.